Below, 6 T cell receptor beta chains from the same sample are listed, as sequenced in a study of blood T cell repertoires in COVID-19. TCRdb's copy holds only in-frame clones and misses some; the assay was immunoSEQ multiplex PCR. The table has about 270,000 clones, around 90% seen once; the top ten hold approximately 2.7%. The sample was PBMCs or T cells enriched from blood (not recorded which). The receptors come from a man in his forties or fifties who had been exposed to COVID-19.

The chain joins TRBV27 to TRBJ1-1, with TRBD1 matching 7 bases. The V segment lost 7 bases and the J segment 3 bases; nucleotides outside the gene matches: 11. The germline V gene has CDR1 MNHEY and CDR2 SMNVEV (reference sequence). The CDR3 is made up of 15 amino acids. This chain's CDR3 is CASKQERGQDTEAFF. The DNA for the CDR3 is TGTGCCAGCAAACAGGAAAGGGGGCAGGACACTGAAGCTTTCTTT.

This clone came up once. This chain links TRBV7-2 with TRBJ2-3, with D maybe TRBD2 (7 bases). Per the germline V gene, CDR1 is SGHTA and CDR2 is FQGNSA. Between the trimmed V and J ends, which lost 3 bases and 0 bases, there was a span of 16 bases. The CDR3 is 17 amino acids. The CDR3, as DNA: TGTGCCAGCAGCTTTCGGCGGGGGCGAGCTAGCACAGATACGCAGTATTTT. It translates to CASSFRRGRASTDTQYF.

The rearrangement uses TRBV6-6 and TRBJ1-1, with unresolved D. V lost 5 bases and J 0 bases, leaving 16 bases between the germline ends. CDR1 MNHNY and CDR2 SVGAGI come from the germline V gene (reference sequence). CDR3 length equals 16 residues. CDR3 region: CASSRTKWALNTEAFF. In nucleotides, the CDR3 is TGTGCCAGCAGTCGAACGAAGTGGGCTTTGAACACTGAAGCTTTCTTT.

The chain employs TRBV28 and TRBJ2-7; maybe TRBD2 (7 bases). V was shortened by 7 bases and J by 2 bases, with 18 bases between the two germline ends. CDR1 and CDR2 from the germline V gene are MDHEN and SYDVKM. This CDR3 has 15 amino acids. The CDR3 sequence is CASTRTAGPPYEQYF. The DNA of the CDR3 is TGTGCCAGCACTCGGACAGCGGGGCCCCCCTACGAGCAGTACTTC.

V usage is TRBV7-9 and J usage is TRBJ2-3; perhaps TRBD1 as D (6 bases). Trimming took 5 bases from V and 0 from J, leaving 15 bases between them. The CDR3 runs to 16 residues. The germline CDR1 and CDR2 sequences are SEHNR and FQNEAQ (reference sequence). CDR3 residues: CASSLSDRRSTDTQYF. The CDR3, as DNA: TGTGCCAGCAGCCTGTCGGACAGACGCAGCACAGATACGCAGTATTTT.

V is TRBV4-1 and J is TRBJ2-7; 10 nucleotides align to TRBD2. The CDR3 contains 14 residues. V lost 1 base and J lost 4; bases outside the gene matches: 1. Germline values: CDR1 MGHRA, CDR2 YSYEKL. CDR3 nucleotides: TGCGCCAGCAGCCAAGTACTAGCGGGGTACGAGCAGTACTTC. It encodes CASSQVLAGYEQYF.